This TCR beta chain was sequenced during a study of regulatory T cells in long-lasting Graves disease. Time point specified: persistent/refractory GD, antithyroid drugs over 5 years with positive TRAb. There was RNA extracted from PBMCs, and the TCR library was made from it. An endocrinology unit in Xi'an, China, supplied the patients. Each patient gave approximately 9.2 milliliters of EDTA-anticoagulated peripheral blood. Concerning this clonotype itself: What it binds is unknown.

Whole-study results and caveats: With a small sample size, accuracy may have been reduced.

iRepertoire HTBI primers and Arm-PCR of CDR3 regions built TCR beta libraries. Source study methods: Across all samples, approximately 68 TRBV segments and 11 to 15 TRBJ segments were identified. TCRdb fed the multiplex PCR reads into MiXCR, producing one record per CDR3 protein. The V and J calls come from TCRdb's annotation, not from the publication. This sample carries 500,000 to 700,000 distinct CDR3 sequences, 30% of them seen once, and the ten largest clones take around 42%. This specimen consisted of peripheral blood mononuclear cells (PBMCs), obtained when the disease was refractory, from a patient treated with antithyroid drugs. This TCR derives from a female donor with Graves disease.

CDR3 loop: CASSYSRGPSGSVEQYF. For the CDR3, the DNA is TGTGCCAGCAGTTACTCGAGAGGCCCTAGCGGGAGTGTTGAGCAGTACTTC. The rearrangement links TRBV6-2 or TRBV6-3 to TRBJ2-7; 10 nucleotides align to TRBD2. Per the germline V gene, CDR1 is MNHEY and CDR2 is SVGEGT. This CDR3 has 17 residues. V shed 0 bases, J shed 7 bases, and the junction held 12 bases outside the gene matches.